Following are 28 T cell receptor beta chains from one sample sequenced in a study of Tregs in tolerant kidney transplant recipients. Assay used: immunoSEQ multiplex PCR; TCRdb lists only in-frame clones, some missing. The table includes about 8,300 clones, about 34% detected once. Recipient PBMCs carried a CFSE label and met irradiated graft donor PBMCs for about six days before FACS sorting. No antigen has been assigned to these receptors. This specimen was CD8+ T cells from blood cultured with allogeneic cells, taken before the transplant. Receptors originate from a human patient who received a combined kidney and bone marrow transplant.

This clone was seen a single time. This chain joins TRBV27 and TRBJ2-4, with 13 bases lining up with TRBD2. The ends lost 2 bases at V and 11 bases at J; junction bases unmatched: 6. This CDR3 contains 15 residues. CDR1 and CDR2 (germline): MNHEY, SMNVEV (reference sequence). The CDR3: CASSLHQGTSGVQYF. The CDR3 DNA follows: TGTGCCAGCAGTTTACACCAAGGGACTAGCGGGGTTCAGTACTTC.

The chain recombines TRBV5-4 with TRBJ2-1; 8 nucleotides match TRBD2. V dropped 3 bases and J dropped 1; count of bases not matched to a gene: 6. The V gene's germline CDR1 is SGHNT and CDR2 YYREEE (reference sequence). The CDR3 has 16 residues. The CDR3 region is CASSYFLAGSYNEQFF. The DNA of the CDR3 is TGTGCCAGCAGCTATTTCTTAGCGGGATCCTACAATGAGCAGTTCTTC. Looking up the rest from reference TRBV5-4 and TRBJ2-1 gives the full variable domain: ETGVTQSPTHLIKTRGQQVTLRCSSQSGHNTVSWYQQALGQGPQFIFQYYREEENGRGNFPPRFSGLQFPNYSSELNVNALELDDSALYLCASSYFLAGSYNEQFFGPGTRLTVL.

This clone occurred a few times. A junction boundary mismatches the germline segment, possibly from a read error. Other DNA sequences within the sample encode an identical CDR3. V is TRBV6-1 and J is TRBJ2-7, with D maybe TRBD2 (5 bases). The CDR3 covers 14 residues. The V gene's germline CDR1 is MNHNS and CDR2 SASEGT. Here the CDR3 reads CASNERETAYEQYF. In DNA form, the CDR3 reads TGTGCCAGCAATGAAAGGGAGACGGCATACGAGCAGTACTTC.

The DNA of the CDR3 is TGTGCCAGCAGCTACCTTACACCGAACACTGAAGCTTTCTTT. Translated: CASSYLTPNTEAFF. This sequence joins TRBV7-2 and TRBJ1-1; the D is unclear. The V end was cut by 4 bases, the J end by 1 base, with 10 bases between. The germline V gene has CDR1 SGHTA and CDR2 FQGNSA. The length of the CDR3 is 14 residues.

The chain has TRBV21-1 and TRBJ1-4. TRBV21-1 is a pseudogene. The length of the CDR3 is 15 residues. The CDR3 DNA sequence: TGTGCCAGCAGCAGAACCGGGGGTGTTGATGAAAAACTGTTTTTT. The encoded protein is CASSRTGGVDEKLFF.

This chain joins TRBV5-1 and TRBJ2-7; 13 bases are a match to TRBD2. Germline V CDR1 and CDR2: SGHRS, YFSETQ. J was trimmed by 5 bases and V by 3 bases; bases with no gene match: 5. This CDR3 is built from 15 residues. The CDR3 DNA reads TGCGCCAGCAGCTGGACTAGCGGGAGACCCGACGAGCAGTACTTC. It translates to CASSWTSGRPDEQYF.

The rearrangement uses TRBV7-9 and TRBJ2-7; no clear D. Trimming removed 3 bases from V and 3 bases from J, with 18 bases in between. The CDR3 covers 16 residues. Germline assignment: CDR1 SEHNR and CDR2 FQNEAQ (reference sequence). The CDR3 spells CASSLGLAGFNYEQYF. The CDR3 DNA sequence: TGTGCCAGCAGCTTGGGCCTGGCCGGTTTCAACTACGAGCAGTACTTC.

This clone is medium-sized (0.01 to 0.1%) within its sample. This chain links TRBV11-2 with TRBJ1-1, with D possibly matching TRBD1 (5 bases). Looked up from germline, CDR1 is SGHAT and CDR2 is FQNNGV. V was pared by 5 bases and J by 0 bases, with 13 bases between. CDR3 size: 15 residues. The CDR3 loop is CASSGALGLNTEAFF. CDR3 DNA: TGTGCCAGCAGCGGGGCTTTGGGCCTGAACACTGAAGCTTTCTTT.

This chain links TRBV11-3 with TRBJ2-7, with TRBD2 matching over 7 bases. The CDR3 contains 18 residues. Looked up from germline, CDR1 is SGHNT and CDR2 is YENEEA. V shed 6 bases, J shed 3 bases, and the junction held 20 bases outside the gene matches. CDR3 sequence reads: CASRPSSRRAGVYYEQYF. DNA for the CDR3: TGTGCCAGCAGACCTTCCAGCCGGAGGGCGGGAGTTTACTACGAGCAGTACTTC.

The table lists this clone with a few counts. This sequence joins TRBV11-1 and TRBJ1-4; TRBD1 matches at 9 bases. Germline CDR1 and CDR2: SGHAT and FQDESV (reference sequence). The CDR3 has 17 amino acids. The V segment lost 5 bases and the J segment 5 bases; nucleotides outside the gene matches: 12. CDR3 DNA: TGTGCCAGCAGCACACCTACTACAGGGGGCATAAATGAAAAACTGTTTTTT. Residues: CASSTPTTGGINEKLFF.

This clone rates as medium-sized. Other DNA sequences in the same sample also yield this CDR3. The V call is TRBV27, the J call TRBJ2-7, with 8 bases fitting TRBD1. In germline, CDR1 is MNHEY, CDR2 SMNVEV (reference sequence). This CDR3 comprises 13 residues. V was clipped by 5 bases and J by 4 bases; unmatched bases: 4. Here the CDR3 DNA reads TGTGCCAGCAGTCTCGACAGGGGATACGAGCAGTACTTC. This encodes CASSLDRGYEQYF.

Written as DNA, the CDR3 is TGTGCCGGCAAGGGGCCGAACACCGGGGAGCTGTTTTTT. It translates to CAGKGPNTGELFF. This chain uses TRBV7-9 with TRBJ2-2, with D possibly matching TRBD1 (5 bases). The germline gives CDR1 SEHNR, CDR2 FQNEAQ (reference sequence). V was trimmed by 11 bases and J by 0 bases, leaving 10 bases between them. The CDR3 runs 13 residues.

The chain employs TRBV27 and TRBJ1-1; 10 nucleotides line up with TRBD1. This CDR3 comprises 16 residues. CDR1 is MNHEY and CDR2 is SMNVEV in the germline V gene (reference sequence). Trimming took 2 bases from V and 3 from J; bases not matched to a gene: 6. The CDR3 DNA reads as TGTGCCAGCAGTTTAGGGACAGGGGTTAGGTACACTGAAGCTTTCTTT. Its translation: CASSLGTGVRYTEAFF.

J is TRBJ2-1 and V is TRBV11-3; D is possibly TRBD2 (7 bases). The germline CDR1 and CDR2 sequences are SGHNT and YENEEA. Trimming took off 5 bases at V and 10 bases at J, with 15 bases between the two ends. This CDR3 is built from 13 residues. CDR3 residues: CASSPTRGGEQFF. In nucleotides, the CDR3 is TGTGCCAGCAGCCCAACAAGGGGGGGGGAGCAGTTCTTC.

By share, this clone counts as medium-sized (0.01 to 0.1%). CDR3 sequence (DNA): TGTGCCAGCAGCTTGACTAGCGGGTACGAGCAGTACTTC. Its protein product is CASSLTSGYEQYF. The chain joins TRBV7-6 to TRBJ2-7; 10 nucleotides line up with TRBD2. The CDR3 contains 13 residues. After removal of 3 bases from V and 4 bases from J, the junction contained 0 bases not matched to a gene. Germline V gene lookup returns CDR1 SGHVS and CDR2 FNYEAQ.

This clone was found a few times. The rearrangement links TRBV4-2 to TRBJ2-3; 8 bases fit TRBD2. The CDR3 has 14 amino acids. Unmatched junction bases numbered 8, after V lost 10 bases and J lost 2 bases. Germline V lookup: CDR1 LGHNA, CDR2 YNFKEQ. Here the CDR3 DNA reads TGTGCCACCTCCGGGACTAGATACACAGATACGCAGTATTTT. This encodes CATSGTRYTDTQYF.

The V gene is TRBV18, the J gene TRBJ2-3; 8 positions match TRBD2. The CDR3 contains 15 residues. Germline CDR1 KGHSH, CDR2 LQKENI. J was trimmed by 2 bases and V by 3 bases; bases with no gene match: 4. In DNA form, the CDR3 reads TGTGCCAGCTCACCGCTAGCGGGCTTCACAGATACGCAGTATTTT. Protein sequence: CASSPLAGFTDTQYF.

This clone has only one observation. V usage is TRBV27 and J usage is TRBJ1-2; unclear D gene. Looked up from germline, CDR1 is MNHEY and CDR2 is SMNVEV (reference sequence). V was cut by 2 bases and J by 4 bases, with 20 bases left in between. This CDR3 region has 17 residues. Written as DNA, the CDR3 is TGTGCCAGCAGTTTAGCTTGGACTCTTACTCCTCTCTATGGCTACACCTTC. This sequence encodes CASSLAWTLTPLYGYTF.

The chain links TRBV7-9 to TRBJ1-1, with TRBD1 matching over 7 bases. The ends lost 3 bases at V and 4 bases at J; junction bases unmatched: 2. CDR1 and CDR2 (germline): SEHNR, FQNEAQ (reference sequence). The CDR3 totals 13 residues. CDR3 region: CASSFGTATEAFF. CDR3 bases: TGTGCCAGCAGCTTTGGGACAGCCACTGAAGCTTTCTTT.

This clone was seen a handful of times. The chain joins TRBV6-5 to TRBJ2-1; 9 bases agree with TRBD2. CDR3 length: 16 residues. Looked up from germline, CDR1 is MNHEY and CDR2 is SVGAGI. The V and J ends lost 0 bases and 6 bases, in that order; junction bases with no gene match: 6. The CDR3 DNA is TGTGCCAGCAGTTACTCTGGGACTAGCATAGGCAATGAGCAGTTCTTC. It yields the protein CASSYSGTSIGNEQFF.

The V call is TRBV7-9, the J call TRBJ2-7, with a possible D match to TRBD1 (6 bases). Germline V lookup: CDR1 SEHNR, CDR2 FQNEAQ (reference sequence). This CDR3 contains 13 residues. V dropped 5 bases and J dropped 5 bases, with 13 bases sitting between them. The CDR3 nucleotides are TGTGCCAGCAGCCCAAAACAGGGCCACGAGCAGTACTTC. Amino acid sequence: CASSPKQGHEQYF.

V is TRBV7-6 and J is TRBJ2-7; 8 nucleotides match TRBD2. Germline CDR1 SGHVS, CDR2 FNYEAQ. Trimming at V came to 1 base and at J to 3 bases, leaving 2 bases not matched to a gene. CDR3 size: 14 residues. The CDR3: CASSLGREGYEQYF. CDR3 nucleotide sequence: TGTGCCAGCAGCTTAGGCCGGGAGGGCTACGAGCAGTACTTC. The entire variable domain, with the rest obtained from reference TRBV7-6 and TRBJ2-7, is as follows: GAGVSQSPRYKVTKRGQDVALRCDPISGHVSLYWYRQALGQGPEFLTYFNYEAQQDKSGLPNDRFSAERPEGSISTLTIQRTEQRDSAMYRCASSLGREGYEQYFGPGTRLTVT.

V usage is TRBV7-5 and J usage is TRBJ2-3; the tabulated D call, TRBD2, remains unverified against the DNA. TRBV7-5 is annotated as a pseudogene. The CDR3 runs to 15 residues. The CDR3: CASSRLAGYTDTQYF. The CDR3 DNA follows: TGTGCCAGCAGCCGACTAGCGGGGTACACAGATACGCAGTATTTT.

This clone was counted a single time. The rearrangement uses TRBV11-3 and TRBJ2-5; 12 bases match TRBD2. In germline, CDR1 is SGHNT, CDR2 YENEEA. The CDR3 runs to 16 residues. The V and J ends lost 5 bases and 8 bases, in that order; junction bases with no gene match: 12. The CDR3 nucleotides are TGTGCCAGCAGCCCAAGGACTAGCGGGAATGGTGGTACCCAGTACTTC. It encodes CASSPRTSGNGGTQYF.

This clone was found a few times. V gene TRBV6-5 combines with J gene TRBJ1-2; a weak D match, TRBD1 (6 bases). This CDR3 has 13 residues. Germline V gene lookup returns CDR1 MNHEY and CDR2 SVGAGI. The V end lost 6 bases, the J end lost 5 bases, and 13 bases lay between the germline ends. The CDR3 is CASSPLQGYGYTF. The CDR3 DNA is TGTGCCAGCAGCCCACTACAGGGATATGGCTACACCTTC.

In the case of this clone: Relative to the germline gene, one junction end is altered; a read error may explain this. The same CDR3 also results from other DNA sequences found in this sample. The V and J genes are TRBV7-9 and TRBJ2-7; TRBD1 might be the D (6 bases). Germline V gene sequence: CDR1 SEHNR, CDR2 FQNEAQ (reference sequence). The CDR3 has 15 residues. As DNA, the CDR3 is TGCGCCAGCAGCCCTATGAACCCGTACCGGGGACAAAAATACTTC. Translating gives CASSPMNPYRGQKYF.

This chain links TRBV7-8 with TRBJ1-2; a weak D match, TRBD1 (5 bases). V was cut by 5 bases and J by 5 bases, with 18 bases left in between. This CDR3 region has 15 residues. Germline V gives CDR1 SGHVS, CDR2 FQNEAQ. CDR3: CASSKGLWGYYGYTF. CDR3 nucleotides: TGTGCCAGCAGCAAGGGACTTTGGGGTTATTATGGCTACACCTTC. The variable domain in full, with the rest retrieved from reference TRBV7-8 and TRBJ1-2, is GAGVSQSPRYKVAKRGQDVALRCDPISGHVSLFWYQQALGQGPEFLTYFQNEAQLDKSGLPSDRFFAERPEGSVSTLKIQRTQQEDSAVYLCASSKGLWGYYGYTFGSGTRLTVV.

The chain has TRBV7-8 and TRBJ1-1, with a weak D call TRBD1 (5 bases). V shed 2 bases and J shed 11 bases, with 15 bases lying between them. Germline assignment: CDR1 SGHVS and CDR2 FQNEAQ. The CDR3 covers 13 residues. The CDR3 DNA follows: TGTGCCAGCAGCTTAAGGGGAACAGACGCGGCTTTCTTT. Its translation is CASSLRGTDAAFF.